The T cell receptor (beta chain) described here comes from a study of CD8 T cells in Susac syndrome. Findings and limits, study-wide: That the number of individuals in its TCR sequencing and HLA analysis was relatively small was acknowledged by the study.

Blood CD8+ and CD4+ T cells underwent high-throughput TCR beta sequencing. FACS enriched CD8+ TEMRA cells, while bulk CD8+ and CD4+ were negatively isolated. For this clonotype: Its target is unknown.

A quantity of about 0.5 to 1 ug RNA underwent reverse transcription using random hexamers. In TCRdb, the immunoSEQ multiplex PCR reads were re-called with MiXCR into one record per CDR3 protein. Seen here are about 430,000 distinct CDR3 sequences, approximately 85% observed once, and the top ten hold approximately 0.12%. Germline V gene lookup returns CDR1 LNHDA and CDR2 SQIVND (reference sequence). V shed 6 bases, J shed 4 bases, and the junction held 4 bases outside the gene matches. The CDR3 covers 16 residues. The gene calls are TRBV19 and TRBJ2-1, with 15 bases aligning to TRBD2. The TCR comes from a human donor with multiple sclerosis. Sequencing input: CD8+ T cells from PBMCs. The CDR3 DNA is TGTGCCAGTAGCCACGGACTAGCGGGAGGGTACAATGAGCAGTTCTTC. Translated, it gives CASSHGLAGGYNEQFF.